This T cell receptor beta chain was sequenced for a study of T cell responses to AZD1222 COVID-19 vaccine. About this clone: The antigen is not known.

Study-level points and caveats: The donor group comprised mostly white British people and more females; the analysis possibly underestimated clonal diversity. Repertoires in all cases were sampled only once the peak T cell response had passed.

The CDR3 contains 14 residues. Germline assignment: CDR1 SGHNT and CDR2 YYREEE (reference sequence). The germline V and J ends were trimmed by 4 bases and 5 bases, with 13 bases remaining between them. Repertoires were generated with immunoSEQ multiplex PCR, while TCRdb's copy carries only in-frame clones and drops some. The repertoire has 150,000 to 200,000 clones, around 91% of them found once; the top ten carry approximately 5.9%. The source of this sequence is an adult who received the AZD1222 COVID-19 vaccine. Sequenced material: peripheral blood, taken 28 days after the second AZD1222 dose. V and J are TRBV5-4 and TRBJ2-4; D unclear. The CDR3 nucleotides read TGTGCCAGCAGCACAGACTGGCGCCAAAACATTCAGTACTTC. Its translation is CASSTDWRQNIQYF.